A single sample is the source of the 25 T cell receptor beta chains below, sequenced in a study of blood T cell repertoires in COVID-19. Using immunoSEQ multiplex PCR, the repertoire was profiled, and TCRdb retains in-frame clones only, with some absent. The sample records about 320,000 clones, about four fifths being singletons. Specimen: peripheral blood. These receptor sequences come from a woman between 45 and 65 years old with acute or convalescent COVID-19.

The rearrangement joins TRBV7-9 to TRBJ2-6, with D possibly being TRBD1 (5 bases). Trimming pared 5 bases from V and 0 bases from J, leaving 11 bases between. The CDR3 runs 16 residues. Per the germline V gene, CDR1 is SEHNR and CDR2 is FQNEAQ (reference sequence). In DNA, the CDR3 is TGTGCCAGCAGCCCTCAGGGCCACTCTGGGGCCAACGTCCTGACTTTC. It encodes CASSPQGHSGANVLTF.

The CDR3 spells CAISESQGQETQYF. The CDR3 coding sequence is TGTGCCATCAGTGAGTCACAGGGACAAGAGACCCAGTACTTC. The gene calls are TRBV10-3 and TRBJ2-5; D is possibly TRBD1 (6 bases). The CDR3 is 14 amino acids. Germline values: CDR1 ENHRY, CDR2 SYGVKD. The germline V and J ends were trimmed by 0 bases and 2 bases, with 7 bases remaining between them.

The chain recombines TRBV11-3 with TRBJ1-3, with TRBD1 matching 10 bases. The J segment lost 0 bases and the V segment lost 4 bases, leaving 3 bases of the junction unmatched. The germline V gene encodes CDR1 SGHNT and CDR2 YENEEA. The CDR3 contains 16 residues. CDR3 sequence reads: CASSSRTGGSGNTIYF. DNA of the CDR3: TGTGCCAGCAGCTCCCGGACAGGGGGCTCTGGAAACACCATATATTTT. Full variable domain (missing parts from reference TRBV11-3 and TRBJ1-3): EAGVVQSPRYKIIEKKQPVAFWCNPISGHNTLYWYLQNLGQGPELLIRYENEEAVDDSQLPKDRFSAERLKGVDSTLKIQPAELGDSAVYLCASSSRTGGSGNTIYFGEGSWLTVV.

This chain connects TRBV7-6 to TRBJ1-3; D is perhaps TRBD1 (6 bases). V gave up 5 bases and J gave up 4 bases, with 12 bases separating them. Germline V gene sequence: CDR1 SGHVS, CDR2 FNYEAQ. This CDR3 is built from 14 residues. CDR3 residues: CASSLTGSGNTIYF. CDR3 bases: TGTGCCAGCAGCCTCACAGGGTCAGGAAACACCATATATTTT.

The chain couples TRBV6-1 to TRBJ1-5, with a tentative D call TRBD1 (5 bases). The V and J ends lost 0 bases and 0 bases respectively, with 9 bases between them. The V gene's germline CDR1 is MNHNS and CDR2 SASEGT. The CDR3 sequence is 16 residues long. CDR3 nucleotides: TGTGCCAGCAGTGAAGCGGGGGGGAGTAGCAATCAGCCCCAGCATTTT. Translation: CASSEAGGSSNQPQHF.

The rearrangement links TRBV11-3 to TRBJ1-1, with 10 nucleotides matching TRBD1. The CDR3 has 14 amino acids. Per the germline V gene, CDR1 is SGHNT and CDR2 is YENEEA. J gave up 5 bases and V 5 bases, and 5 bases lay outside the gene matches. Here the CDR3 DNA reads TGTGCCAGCAGCCCGGGACAGGGGTTTACTGAAGCTTTCTTT. This codes for CASSPGQGFTEAFF.

This clone turned up a few times. The rearrangement joins TRBV27 to TRBJ2-5; the D is unclear. This CDR3 contains 14 residues. Germline-derived CDR1 and CDR2 are MNHEY and SMNVEV (reference sequence). V gave up 5 bases and J gave up 5 bases, with 15 bases separating them. The chain's CDR3 is CASSRTALEETQYF. The CDR3 DNA is TGTGCCAGCAGTAGAACCGCTTTGGAGGAGACCCAGTACTTC.

This rearrangement joins TRBV18 to TRBJ2-2, with TRBD1 identical over 7 bases. CDR3 length equals 15 residues. Trimming removed 1 base from V and 3 bases from J; junction bases left unmatched: 2. Germline assignment: CDR1 KGHSH and CDR2 LQKENI. The CDR3 is CASSPRQGDTGELFF. The CDR3 nucleotides read TGTGCCAGCTCACCACGACAGGGAGACACCGGGGAGCTGTTTTTT.

A remark on this clone: Other DNA variants within this sample encode the same CDR3. V gene TRBV5-1 combines with J gene TRBJ1-4; tentatively, D is TRBD1 (5 bases). Germline CDR1 reads SGHRS; CDR2 reads YFSETQ. V dropped 0 bases and J dropped 5 bases, with 8 bases sitting between them. CDR3 size: 14 residues. DNA for the CDR3: TGCGCCAGCAGCTTGGGGCAGGGAAATGAAAAACTGTTTTTT. Protein: CASSLGQGNEKLFF.

This clone was recorded only once. The V call is TRBV10-2, the J call TRBJ2-3; 8 bases map to TRBD2. V was pared by 2 bases and J by 5 bases, with 9 bases of the junction left unmatched. Germline-derived CDR1 and CDR2 are WSHSY and SAAADI. The CDR3 runs 16 residues. CDR3 amino acids: CASSETPGRGGDTQYF. The CDR3 nucleotides are TGCGCCAGCAGTGAGACCCCGGGTCGGGGGGGAGATACGCAGTATTTT.

The V call is TRBV6-5, the J call TRBJ2-1; a possible D gene is TRBD1 (8 bases). This CDR3 is built from 13 residues. CDR1 and CDR2 from the germline V gene are MNHEY and SVGAGI. The germline V and J ends were trimmed by 5 bases and 10 bases, with 15 bases remaining between them. The CDR3 region has the DNA TGTGCCAGCAGTCTACAGGGGGAGGGGGAGCAGTTCTTC. Translation: CASSLQGEGEQFF.

The CDR3 loop reads CASSRGQGAQYF. The CDR3 nucleotides read TGTGCCAGCTCACGAGGACAGGGTGCGCAGTATTTT. This chain connects TRBV18 to TRBJ2-3; 8 nucleotides agree with TRBD1. The CDR3 has 12 amino acids. Germline V gene sequence: CDR1 KGHSH, CDR2 LQKENI. V dropped 4 bases and J dropped 10; count of bases not matched to a gene: 4.

This chain joins TRBV20-1 and TRBJ2-5; 7 bases are shared with TRBD2. This CDR3 comprises 14 residues. With V trimmed by 3 bases and J by 1 base, 5 bases remained unmatched. Germline CDR1 and CDR2: DFQATT and SNEGSKA (reference sequence). Here the CDR3 DNA reads TGCAGTGCTAGTGAAGCGGGGATCCAAGAGACCCAGTACTTC. This sequence encodes CSASEAGIQETQYF.

The V and J genes are TRBV6-5 and TRBJ2-2; 8 nucleotides align to TRBD1. There are 14 residues in the CDR3. V trimming: 8 bases; J trimming: 4 bases; junction bases outside the gene matches: 6. Germline V CDR1 and CDR2: MNHEY, SVGAGI. DNA of the CDR3: TGTGCCAGCGAATCCAGGGGGCCCACCGGGGAGCTGTTTTTT. Protein sequence: CASESRGPTGELFF.

The chain links TRBV5-8 to TRBJ1-6, with D tentatively TRBD1 (6 bases). The CDR3 has 14 amino acids. V dropped 2 bases and J dropped 7 bases, with 10 bases sitting between them. Germline values: CDR1 SGHTS, CDR2 YDEGEE. The CDR3 bases are TGTGCCAGCAGCTTAAGCAGGGGCAATTCACCCCTCCACTTT. Its protein product is CASSLSRGNSPLHF.

The rearrangement joins TRBV7-2 to TRBJ1-1, with TRBD1 matching over 9 bases. This CDR3 is built from 15 residues. J was trimmed by 4 bases and V by 5 bases; bases with no gene match: 8. The germline V gene has CDR1 SGHTA and CDR2 FQGNSA. In DNA, the CDR3 is TGTGCCAGCAGCCTAACAGGGGGCCAGTTCACTGAAGCTTTCTTT. It specifies CASSLTGGQFTEAFF.

The rearrangement uses TRBV5-8 and TRBJ2-2, with 7 bases lining up with TRBD2. The CDR3 has 17 residues. The trim removed 5 bases at V and 3 bases at J, leaving 13 bases unmatched. The V gene's germline CDR1 is SGHTS and CDR2 YDEGEE. The CDR3 sequence is CASSISYGRIDTGELFF. CDR3 in DNA: TGTGCCAGCAGTATCTCATACGGGAGGATAGACACCGGGGAGCTGTTTTTT.

The chain combines TRBV5-6 with TRBJ1-1; weak D call: TRBD1 (6 bases). Trimming took 4 bases from V and 8 from J, leaving 9 bases between them. The CDR3 sequence is 11 residues long. Germline values: CDR1 SGHDT, CDR2 YYEEEE. The CDR3 protein is CASSIDREAFF. The CDR3 DNA reads TGTGCCAGCAGCATTGACAGGGAAGCTTTCTTT.

The V gene is TRBV5-1, the J gene TRBJ2-7, with 10 bases lining up with TRBD1. Per germline, CDR1 SGHRS and CDR2 YFSETQ. With 2 bases clipped from V and 3 bases from J, the junction kept 2 bases outside the gene matches. The CDR3 is 14 residues long. CDR3 nucleotides: TGCGCCAGCAGCTTCGGGACAGGGGTCTACGAGCAGTACTTC. Translated: CASSFGTGVYEQYF.

The V call is TRBV5-8, the J call TRBJ1-1; 7 bases agree with TRBD1. V trimming: 5 bases; J trimming: 5 bases; junction bases outside the gene matches: 12. CDR3 length equals 15 residues. Germline V gene sequence: CDR1 SGHTS, CDR2 YDEGEE. CDR3 sequence: CASSFPPDRLTEAFF. The DNA for the CDR3 is TGTGCCAGCAGTTTTCCGCCGGACAGGCTTACTGAAGCTTTCTTT.

This clone was counted between two and nine times. V and J are TRBV6-4 and TRBJ1-2, with TRBD1 identical over 7 bases. The germline CDR1 and CDR2 sequences are MRHNA and SNTAGT. Trimming took 0 bases from V and 5 from J; bases not matched to a gene: 6. This CDR3 has 15 residues. CDR3 sequence reads: CASSDSGGSGYGYTF. CDR3 coding DNA: TGTGCCAGCAGTGACTCAGGGGGCTCTGGGTATGGCTACACCTTC.

The rearrangement links TRBV9 to TRBJ2-2; no reliable D call. V was cut by 4 bases and J by 6 bases, with 10 bases left in between. CDR3 length: 13 amino acids. The germline gives CDR1 SGDLS, CDR2 YYNGEE. The CDR3 spells CASSPTAAGELFF. CDR3 nucleotides: TGTGCCAGCAGCCCCACGGCGGCCGGGGAGCTGTTTTTT.

This chain links TRBV10-3 with TRBJ1-2; 10 bases map to TRBD1. The V and J ends lost 8 bases and 8 bases, in that order; junction bases with no gene match: 8. CDR1 and CDR2 from the germline V gene are ENHRY and SYGVKD. The CDR3 runs 13 residues. For the CDR3, the DNA is TGTGCCATCCTTCGGGACAGGGGTTACGGCTACACCTTC. Protein product: CAILRDRGYGYTF.

The J gene is TRBJ1-3, the V gene TRBV3-1 (or the pseudogene TRBV3-2); D unclear. Germline V lookup: CDR1 LGHDT, CDR2 YNNKEL (reference sequence). The CDR3 consists of 14 residues. V lost 1 base and J lost 1, with 5 bases in between. CDR3 amino acids: CASSQATSGNTIYF. In nucleotides, the CDR3 is TGTGCCAGCAGCCAAGCGACTTCTGGAAACACCATATATTTT.

The chain couples TRBV30 to TRBJ2-2; D uncertain. V lost 3 bases and J 0 bases, leaving 8 bases between the germline ends. Per the germline V gene, CDR1 is GTSNPN and CDR2 is SVGIG (reference sequence). The CDR3 loop spans 14 amino acids. CDR3 sequence: CAWSLNSNTGELFF. Here the CDR3 DNA reads TGTGCCTGGAGCCTAAATTCGAACACCGGGGAGCTGTTTTTT.